The entry below describes one T cell receptor (beta chain). This sample was taken from a study of blood T cell repertoires in COVID-19. The data were produced by immunoSEQ multiplex PCR, yet TCRdb's version contains in-frame clones alone and is incomplete. The profile shows 200,000 to 250,000 clones, around nine tenths of them singletons. CDR1 LNHDA and CDR2 SQIVND come from the germline V gene (reference sequence). The CDR3 totals 16 residues. The germline V and J ends were trimmed by 4 bases and 4 bases, with 16 bases remaining between them. The chain employs TRBV19 and TRBJ1-4; no clear D gene. What was sequenced was PBMCs or T cells enriched from blood (not recorded which). The clonotype originates from a man younger than 40 who had recovered from COVID-19. Written as DNA, the CDR3 is TGTGCCAGTAGTACGACCTCGGGGAGAATTAATGAAAAACTGTTTTTT. Its translation: CASSTTSGRINEKLFF.